Listed below are T cell receptor beta chains from one sample, sequenced in a study of CD8 T cells in ankylosing spondylitis. TCRdb fed the 5' RACE reads into MiXCR, producing one record per CDR3 protein. In the table there are roughly 670,000 distinct CDR3 sequences, roughly 19% of which are singletons. The sequencing input was blood, either unsorted or a sorted T cell fraction (not recorded which). These TCRs come from a male donor with ankylosing spondylitis. Both conserved end residues are part of each CDR3. A D gene is named only where the DNA matches it firmly. Size is omitted from some rows. Given values are once, few, many or a class for expanded clones.

j_call d_call v_call clone_size cdr3_nt cdr3_aa
TRBJ1-2 . TRBV27 . TGTGCCAGCAGTGGTGGGGAGGAGGGCTACACCTTC CASSGGEEGYTF
TRBJ2-7 TRBD1 TRBV5-1 many TGCGCCAGCAGCGGGGACAGGGGACCCTACGAGCAGTACTTC CASSGDRGPYEQYF
TRBJ2-1 TRBD2 TRBV5-1 few TGCGCCAGCAGCTTGGTAGCGGGAGAGTCGTACAATGAGCAGTTCTTC CASSLVAGESYNEQFF
TRBJ2-2 . TRBV5-5 . TGTGCCAGCAGCTACTCCCCCGGCGTGGGGAACGCCGGGGAGCTGTTTTTT CASSYSPGVGNAGELFF
TRBJ2-6 . TRBV10-2 few TGCGCCAGCAGTGACAGCGGGCTTGGGGCCAACGTCCTGACTTTC CASSDSGLGANVLTF
TRBJ2-3 TRBD2 TRBV7-9 once TGTGCCCTTAGCGGGAGGCAAGCAGATACGCAGTATTTT CALSGRQADTQYF
TRBJ2-7 TRBD1 TRBV12-3/TRBV12-4 few TGTGCCAGCAGTTTTGGGACAGGGGGGACCTACGAGCAGTACTTC CASSFGTGGTYEQYF
TRBJ1-2 . TRBV5-1 . TGCGCCAGCAGCGGGGGCGGGGGCCCCAGGGACTATGGCTACACCTTC CASSGGGGPRDYGYTF
TRBJ1-6 . TRBV21-1 few TGTGCCAGCAGCAAAGACGGGACAAGAGGGGTTAATTCACCCCTCCACTTT CASSKDGTRGVNSPLHF
TRBJ2-7 TRBD2 TRBV20-1 many TGCAGTGCTACACACATAAGAAAACTAGCGGGATACCCCTACGAGCAGTACTTC CSATHIRKLAGYPYEQYF
TRBJ2-3 . TRBV20-1 few TGCAGTGCTAGAGTAGGCAGGATCCCTAGCACAGATACGCAGTATTTT CSARVGRIPSTDTQYF
TRBJ1-1 . TRBV20-1 few TGCAGTGCCACGCATCGCCAGGGTAACACTGAAGCTTTCTTT CSATHRQGNTEAFF
TRBJ2-1 TRBD1 TRBV4-3 many TGCGCCAGCAGCCAAGACCGACAGGGTGTAATCCACAATGAGCAGTTCTTC CASSQDRQGVIHNEQFF
TRBJ2-1 TRBD1 TRBV7-8 few TGTGCCAGCAGCTTAGTGACAGGGGGCAATGAGCAGTTCTTC CASSLVTGGNEQFF
TRBJ1-2 TRBD1 TRBV15 few TGTGCCACCAGCAGATCAGGGACAGGGACTGCTGGCTACACCTTC CATSRSGTGTAGYTF
TRBJ1-4 . TRBV20-1 . TGCAGTGCTAGACCTCTAGGTTGGCAGGGGTATGAAAAACTGTTTTTT CSARPLGWQGYEKLFF
TRBJ2-1 TRBD2 TRBV6-2/TRBV6-3 few TGTGCCAGCAGAACGAACCTAGCGGATATCTACAATGAGCAGTTCTTC CASRTNLADIYNEQFF
TRBJ2-1 TRBD2 TRBV20-1 few TGCAGTGCTCGGACTAGCGGGAGCCAAGTGGGCAATGAGCAGTTCTTC CSARTSGSQVGNEQFF
TRBJ2-1 TRBD2 TRBV11-1 . TGTGCCAGCAGACTTAGCGGGGGGGAGCAGTTCTTC CASRLSGGEQFF
TRBJ2-1 . TRBV19 . TGTGCCAGTAGTCACCCGACGGTGTACCACCTCGTGAATGAGCAGTTCTTC CASSHPTVYHLVNEQFF
TRBJ1-4 TRBD1 TRBV7-2 . TGTGCCAGCAGTCCTAAGGGGGCTCATGAAAAACTGTTTTTT CASSPKGAHEKLFF
TRBJ2-7 TRBD2 TRBV20-1 many TGCAGTGCACCACTAGCGAAGGAGCAGTACTTC CSAPLAKEQYF
TRBJ2-3 TRBD2 TRBV5-1 many TGCGCCAGCAGCCCAGGGACTACCACAGATACGCAGTATTTT CASSPGTTTDTQYF
TRBJ2-7 TRBD1 TRBV6-1 few TGTGCCAGCACCCGTAGACAGGGCCTTGAGCAGTACTTC CASTRRQGLEQYF
TRBJ2-7 . TRBV25-1 few TGTGCCAGCAGTGATTATGAGAACTACGAGCAGTACTTC CASSDYENYEQYF
TRBJ2-5 . TRBV20-1 . TGCAGTGCTAGTAAGCAGCAAGAGACCCAGTACTTC CSASKQQETQYF
TRBJ1-6 . TRBV11-2 . TGTGCCAGCAGCTTCGCGACATGGGGTTCACCCCTCCACTTT CASSFATWGSPLHF
TRBJ2-7 TRBD2 TRBV4-3 . TGCGCCAGCAGCCAAACGACTCCGGGACTAGCGGGAGGGCATGCCTACGAGCAGTACTTC CASSQTTPGLAGGHAYEQYF
TRBJ2-2 TRBD1 TRBV4-1 . TGCGCCAGCAGCCAAGATGGTGGGGAGACAGGGGGATTCCGTCGGGAGCTGTTTTTT CASSQDGGETGGFRRELFF
TRBJ2-2 TRBD1 TRBV9 few TGTGCCAGCAGCGTAGCGGGGACAGGTAACGCCGGGGAGCTGTTTTTT CASSVAGTGNAGELFF
TRBJ1-2 . TRBV3-1 . TGTGCCAGCAGCCAAGTAAACGGTGGCTACACCTTC CASSQVNGGYTF
TRBJ2-5 . TRBV25-1 many TGTGCCAGCAGTGAATACGCTAAGGGAACGCAAGAGACCCAGTACTTC CASSEYAKGTQETQYF
TRBJ2-3 . TRBV5-1 . TGCGCCAGCAGCTTCGGTGGGACTGCAGATACGCAGTATTTT CASSFGGTADTQYF
TRBJ2-2 . TRBV15 . TGTGCCACCAGCAGAGAGAAGGCGGCCGGGGAGCTGTTTTTT CATSREKAAGELFF
TRBJ2-7 . TRBV5-4 . TGTGCCAGCAGCTTGGGGGGGGGCCTAAACTACGAGCAGTACTTC CASSLGGGLNYEQYF
TRBJ1-1 . TRBV20-1 few TGCAGTGCTAGAGGACATGACAGGAAGAACACTGAAGCTTTCTTT CSARGHDRKNTEAFF
TRBJ2-1 TRBD2 TRBV29-1 . TGCAGCGTTGAAGGACTAGCTGGGACTATGTACAATGAGCAGTTCTTC CSVEGLAGTMYNEQFF
TRBJ2-2 . TRBV9 . TGTGCCAGCAGCGTCCAAGGGGGGGATTCCGGGGAGCTGTTTTTT CASSVQGGDSGELFF
TRBJ2-5 . TRBV5-1 few TGCGCCAGCACCCTTGGTCAGAGACAAGAGACCCAGTACTTC CASTLGQRQETQYF
TRBJ2-5 TRBD1 TRBV9 few TGTGCCAGCAGCGAACAGACAGGGCATGGCGTAGCAGAGACCCAGTACTTC CASSEQTGHGVAETQYF